These 19 T cell receptor beta chains came from one sample sequenced in a study of blood T cell repertoires in COVID-19. Assay: immunoSEQ multiplex PCR; the TCRdb copy retains only in-frame clones and omits some. The data hold hundreds of thousands of clones, with around 90% observed a single time. Material: peripheral blood. The receptors come from an older man with acute or convalescent COVID-19.

The V gene is TRBV15, the J gene TRBJ1-2; no clear D. This CDR3 region has 17 residues. Trimming removed 0 bases at V and 4 bases at J, with 18 bases between. CDR1 and CDR2 (germline): LNHNV, YYDKDF (reference sequence). CDR3 DNA: TGTGCCACCAGCAGAGATCTGGTCGAATCCCGGGGCTATGGCTACACCTTC. Translation: CATSRDLVESRGYGYTF. The variable domain in full, with the rest retrieved from reference TRBV15 and TRBJ1-2, is DAMVIQNPRYQVTQFGKPVTLSCSQTLNHNVMYWYQQKSSQAPKLLFHYYDKDFNNEADTPDNFQSRRPNTSFCFLDIRSPGLGDTAMYLCATSRDLVESRGYGYTFGSGTRLTVV.

The rearrangement joins TRBV4-1 to TRBJ2-7; 8 bases are shared with TRBD1. The CDR3 runs to 15 residues. The germline V gene has CDR1 MGHRA and CDR2 YSYEKL. The V segment lost 3 bases and the J segment 7 bases; nucleotides outside the gene matches: 11. CDR3 loop: CASSQAGTGFLEQYF. The DNA of the CDR3 is TGCGCCAGCAGCCAGGCCGGGACAGGCTTTTTGGAGCAGTACTTC.

The chain links TRBV2 to TRBJ1-6, with D unclear. The CDR3 covers 14 residues. Germline V gene lookup returns CDR1 SNHLY and CDR2 FYNNEI. Trimming removed 8 bases at V and 7 bases at J, with 15 bases between. The CDR3 coding sequence is TGTGCCAGCCGGTTATCCCTCTCAAATTCACCCCTCCACTTT. Amino acids: CASRLSLSNSPLHF.

The chain is built from TRBV7-9 and TRBJ2-5; TRBD1 matches at 7 bases. V shed 4 bases, J shed 2 bases, and the junction held 10 bases outside the gene matches. The CDR3 extends over 16 amino acids. Per germline, CDR1 SEHNR and CDR2 FQNEAQ (reference sequence). In nucleotides, the CDR3 is TGTGCCAGCAGCTCCGGGACAGTGTTTAAGCAAGAGACCCAGTACTTC. Encoded protein: CASSSGTVFKQETQYF.

The rearrangement joins TRBV28 to TRBJ1-2, with 9 bases identical to TRBD1. This CDR3 has 12 residues. CDR1 is MDHEN and CDR2 is SYDVKM in the germline V gene. The V gene end was trimmed by 10 bases and the J gene end by 4 bases; junction bases not matched to a gene: 4. This CDR3 reads CATGTGTYGYTF. CDR3 coding DNA: TGTGCCACCGGGACAGGGACCTATGGCTACACCTTC.

The chain combines TRBV10-3 with TRBJ2-7; no definite D call. This CDR3 has 12 amino acids. In germline, CDR1 is ENHRY, CDR2 SYGVKD. Trimming stripped 4 bases from V and 2 bases from J, with 6 bases between. In nucleotides, the CDR3 is TGTGCCATCAGTGGGTCCACCTACGAGCAGTACTTC. Protein sequence: CAISGSTYEQYF.

The rearrangement joins TRBV5-1 to TRBJ2-7, with TRBD1 identical over 10 bases. The CDR3 covers 15 residues. The ends lost 1 base at V and 4 bases at J; junction bases unmatched: 5. CDR1 SGHRS and CDR2 YFSETQ come from the germline V gene. The CDR3 DNA follows: TGCGCCAGCAGCTTGCGGTCGGACAGGGGGTACGAGCAGTACTTC. Translated: CASSLRSDRGYEQYF.

The rearrangement joins TRBV5-4 to TRBJ1-4, with D possibly being TRBD1 (5 bases). The CDR3 is made up of 15 amino acids. V lost 2 bases and J lost 4, with 12 bases in between. Germline lookup yields CDR1 SGHNT and CDR2 YYREEE (reference sequence). The CDR3 sequence: CASSFTGTINEKLFF. CDR3 DNA sequence: TGTGCCAGCAGCTTCACCGGGACTATTAATGAAAAACTGTTTTTT.

The chain employs TRBV5-6 and TRBJ2-1; D ambiguous. The CDR3 sequence is 12 residues long. Germline V CDR1 and CDR2: SGHDT, YYEEEE. Trimming shortened V by 4 bases and J by 6 bases, and 8 bases separated the two germline ends. The CDR3 region is CASSLNTNEQFF. The CDR3 DNA follows: TGTGCCAGCAGCCTTAACACCAATGAGCAGTTCTTC.

This chain links TRBV4-3 with TRBJ2-2; no clear D gene. This CDR3 has 17 amino acids. Germline V gene sequence: CDR1 LGHNA, CDR2 YSLEER. V was cut by 3 bases and J by 1 base, with 15 bases left in between. The CDR3 nucleotides are TGCGCCAGCAGCCAGGAACCTCGACTTATGAACACCGGGGAGCTGTTTTTT. Its translation is CASSQEPRLMNTGELFF.

The chain couples TRBV11-2 to TRBJ2-5; TRBD2 matches at 13 bases. With V trimmed by 3 bases and J by 2 bases, 6 bases remained unmatched. The CDR3 is 17 residues long. The germline gives CDR1 SGHAT, CDR2 FQNNGV. In DNA form, the CDR3 reads TGTGCCAGCAGCTTGGGTTCGGGACTAGCGGGACAAGAGACCCAGTACTTC. Its protein product is CASSLGSGLAGQETQYF.

The V and J genes are TRBV7-2 and TRBJ2-7; D is uncertain. Germline loops: CDR1 SGHTA, CDR2 FQGNSA. Trimming removed 3 bases from V and 3 bases from J, with 12 bases in between. The CDR3 extends over 14 amino acids. CDR3 DNA: TGTGCCAGCAGCTTGGCGGCTAGAAACTACGAGCAGTACTTC. Translated: CASSLAARNYEQYF. The whole variable domain, remainder taken from reference TRBV7-2 and TRBJ2-7, is GAGVSQSPSNKVTEKGKDVELRCDPISGHTALYWYRQSLGQGLEFLIYFQGNSAPDKSGLPSDRFSAERTGGSVSTLTIQRTQQEDSAVYLCASSLAARNYEQYFGPGTRLTVT.

The chain is built from TRBV7-3 and TRBJ2-1, with a weak D call TRBD2 (6 bases). The germline CDR1 and CDR2 sequences are SGHTA and FQGTGA. The CDR3 loop spans 16 amino acids. V gave up 4 bases and J gave up 0 bases, with 13 bases separating them. The CDR3 here is CASSSSGGGSYNEQFF. The CDR3 DNA is TGTGCCAGCAGCTCCTCCGGGGGAGGCTCCTACAATGAGCAGTTCTTC. The variable domain in full, with the rest retrieved from reference TRBV7-3 and TRBJ2-1, is GAGVSQTPSNKVTEKGKYVELRCDPISGHTALYWYRQSLGQGPEFLIYFQGTGAADDSGLPNDRFFAVRPEGSVSTLKIQRTERGDSAVYLCASSSSGGGSYNEQFFGPGTRLTVL.

The rearrangement joins TRBV7-3 to TRBJ2-1; tentative D call: TRBD2 (6 bases). V gave up 5 bases and J gave up 11 bases, with 19 bases separating them. The CDR3 has 14 amino acids. Per germline, CDR1 SGHTA and CDR2 FQGTGA. The CDR3 loop is CASSTDSSGRKQFF. The CDR3 coding sequence is TGTGCCAGCAGCACAGACTCCTCCGGGAGAAAGCAGTTCTTC.

J is TRBJ1-2 and V is TRBV19; D not resolved. CDR3 length: 13 amino acids. V gave up 3 bases and J gave up 6 bases, with 11 bases separating them. CDR1 and CDR2 from the germline V gene are LNHDA and SQIVND (reference sequence). The chain's CDR3 is CASSMSSVDGYTF. In DNA form, the CDR3 reads TGTGCCAGTAGTATGAGTAGCGTCGATGGCTACACCTTC.

As concerns this clone: Other DNA sequences in the same sample also yield this CDR3. CDR3 in DNA: TGCGCCAGCAGCTTGGCCGGGACAGGCGACTACGAGCAGTACTTC. Translating gives CASSLAGTGDYEQYF. This chain uses TRBV5-1 with TRBJ2-7, with TRBD1 matching 8 bases. CDR3 length equals 15 residues. The V gene end was trimmed by 0 bases and the J gene end by 3 bases; junction bases not matched to a gene: 5. Per germline, CDR1 SGHRS and CDR2 YFSETQ.

This clone was found once. The chain joins TRBV6-6 to TRBJ1-4; 9 bases line up with TRBD1. Germline assignment: CDR1 MNHNY and CDR2 SVGAGI (reference sequence). The CDR3 has 16 amino acids. V trimming: 2 bases; J trimming: 8 bases; junction bases outside the gene matches: 9. The CDR3 spells CASSYRNRGRREKLFF. As DNA, the CDR3 is TGTGCCAGCAGTTACCGAAACAGGGGGCGTAGGGAAAAACTGTTTTTT.

The rearrangement links TRBV5-1 to TRBJ1-1; TRBD1 is a possible D gene (5 bases). Germline lookup yields CDR1 SGHRS and CDR2 YFSETQ. V was trimmed by 4 bases and J by 4 bases, leaving 14 bases between them. This CDR3 contains 14 residues. The CDR3 here is CASSGLGRGTEAFF. CDR3 coding DNA: TGCGCCAGCAGCGGTTTGGGGCGAGGCACTGAAGCTTTCTTT.

The chain joins TRBV28 to TRBJ2-2; 10 nucleotides match TRBD1. J gave up 5 bases and V 6 bases, and 9 bases lay outside the gene matches. This CDR3 spans 16 amino acids. Germline CDR1 reads MDHEN; CDR2 reads SYDVKM. The CDR3 loop is CASRARQGARTGELFF. In DNA, the CDR3 is TGTGCCAGCAGGGCGAGACAGGGGGCGCGAACCGGGGAGCTGTTTTTT.